Included here is one TCR beta chain sequence, with context. Its recognized antigen is unknown. The input lacks base qualities; no much larger clone sits a single base away. The CDR3 regions of human TCRbeta chains were subjected to immunosequencing. On the study's bioinformatics: Repertoire TCRs were checked for matches against a reference library of SARS-CoV-2-specific TCRs that had been generated using the MIRA antigen-specificity platform. Breadth was defined as the fraction of unique TCRs that were SARS-CoV-2-associated, and depth was defined as the fraction of total T cells that were SARS-CoV-2-associated. Using the MIRA data, every spike-specific TCR was mapped to the spike region that the TCR reacted to and assigned to either a CD4 or a CD8 class. Log10-transformed breadth and depth values were compared by one-way ANOVA with Sidak's multiple comparisons tests. TCRdb obtained this table from immuneACCESS and retained in-frame rearrangements with V and J assigned. These tables miss some clones; where compared with another copy, unresolved V genes account for less than half of the shortfall, and the remainder is unexplained. V, J and clone size are taken as reported in that table, and D and trimming were inferred from the DNA itself. The sample records 100,000 to 150,000 clones, 90% of which are singletons. Jointly, the top ten make up approximately 1.6% of the sample.

Trimming takes 6 bases off V and 7 bases off J; junction bases not matched to a gene: 9. As encoded in the germline V gene, CDR1 is MDHEN while CDR2 is SYDVKM. Including cysteine and phenylalanine, the CDR3 has 15 amino acids. Only CDR3 DNA remains: 45 bases, in frame from the first base. These data are taken from a study of T cell responses to AZD1222 COVID-19 vaccine (dated by TCRdb to about 2021). Regarding the complete study: AZD1222 recipients given second doses at about 4 weeks or at about 12 weeks were pooled, since spike-specific TCR depth and breadth were not found to differ between the two schedules. TCR sequencing was performed for 230 to 250 trial participants, of whom around 200 were given two doses of AZD1222 and around 26 were given two doses of MenACWY control vaccine. Enrollment into the trials was organized by age into subgroups of 18-55, 56-69 and 70-plus years, and those subgroups contained roughly 150, 30 and 60 TCR-sequenced participants, respectively.

What the work shows at the level of the full study, not this receptor alone: CD4 TCRs associated with the vaccine covered the entire spike protein, and the dominant responses were in regions 160-218 and 743-854. Conclusions about previously exposed vaccinees were limited because only six AZD1222 recipients were SARS-CoV-2 seropositive at baseline. Most participants were white British and females outnumbered males, and the authors suggested that clonal diversity may have been underestimated. After two AZD1222 doses, spike-specific TCR breadth and depth were significantly higher than at day 0 and than in MenACWY recipients. The 56-69-year group was small, and its depth increase did not reach significance, likely because of low power. No day 14 peak-response samples were available, so repertoires were characterized only after the peak T cell response. Reportedly, almost half of the unique spike-specific TCRs recognized epitopes lying outside the regions that are mutated in the B.1.351 and B.1.1.7 variants.

Sample time point, as interpreted from the label and publication: baseline before first vaccination. Samples from vaccinated people were obtained from the UK trials COV001 and COV002, which included a single-blind randomized controlled phase 2/3 trial of AZD1222 (ChAdOx1 nCoV-19) in healthy adults. Trial participant PBMC samples were collected at day 0 and day 28 after the second dose for TCRbeta chain sequencing. The sequenced sample was peripheral blood, obtained on day 0 of AZD1222 vaccination. The TCR originated in an adult in good health. Here the chain combines TRBV28 and TRBJ1-4; 9 bases in the middle match TRBD1. The encoded CDR3 is CASRPQGAYGEKLFF. The sequence in DNA is TGTGCCAGCAGACCACAGGGGGCTTATGGTGAAAAACTGTTTTTT.